The 30 T cell receptor beta chains in this list originate from one sample, sequenced in a study of metastatic and nonmetastatic thyroid tumors. TCRdb re-clonotyped the PCR reads via MiXCR. The table has approximately 31,000 clones, more than 15% seen once; the top ten hold 8% to 11%. Each patient came to thyroid surgery without any prior treatment (of any kind). The sequencing input was blood. The receptors were sampled from a female donor with papillary thyroid cancer or a benign thyroid nodule (not recorded which). Some clones in this sample may be carry-over from other donors' samples.

This clone was recorded at least ten times. The V call is TRBV4-2, the J call TRBJ2-7; 8 bases are a match to TRBD2. The CDR3 contains 17 residues. Unmatched junction bases numbered 11, after V lost 0 bases and J lost 4 bases. The germline CDR1 and CDR2 sequences are LGHNA and YNFKEQ. The CDR3 nucleotides are TGTGCCAGCAGCCAAGAAGGCTGGTTCGGGGGGGATTACGAGCAGTACTTC. It yields the protein CASSQEGWFGGDYEQYF.

In its sample, this clone is medium-sized. V usage is TRBV20-1 and J usage is TRBJ2-1; 12 nucleotides align to TRBD1. The V and J ends lost 4 bases and 8 bases, in that order; junction bases with no gene match: 9. The length of the CDR3 is 15 residues. Germline values: CDR1 DFQATT, CDR2 SNEGSKA (reference sequence). Here the CDR3 reads CSAIPPGQGAYEQFF. CDR3 in DNA: TGCAGTGCTATTCCACCGGGACAGGGGGCTTATGAGCAGTTCTTC.

This clone has just one count. The chain combines TRBV6-1 with TRBJ2-1; 13 bases fit TRBD2. The trim removed 7 bases at V and 7 bases at J, leaving 10 bases unmatched. Germline assignment: CDR1 MNHNS and CDR2 SASEGT. This CDR3 region has 16 residues. CDR3 protein: CASTALAGGIRNEQFF. For the CDR3, the DNA is TGTGCCAGCACCGCACTAGCGGGGGGGATCAGGAATGAGCAGTTCTTC.

The sample holds many counts of this clone. The gene calls are TRBV9 and TRBJ2-3; 7 nucleotides line up with TRBD1. J gave up 0 bases and V 0 bases, and 7 bases lay outside the gene matches. Per germline, CDR1 SGDLS and CDR2 YYNGEE. This CDR3 has 17 residues. CDR3 loop: CASSVEQGQLSTDTQYF. CDR3 bases: TGTGCCAGCAGCGTAGAACAGGGACAGTTGAGCACAGATACGCAGTATTTT.

The V gene is TRBV7-3, the J gene TRBJ2-7; 7 positions agree with TRBD2. V gave up 2 bases and J gave up 0 bases; unmatched junction bases: 4. Germline V gene data show CDR1 as SGHTA and CDR2 as FQGTGA. The CDR3 consists of 15 residues. CDR3 amino acids: CASSLGGSLSYEQYF. For the CDR3, the DNA is TGTGCCAGCAGCTTAGGCGGGAGCCTCTCCTACGAGCAGTACTTC.

Points on this clone: A much larger clone differs by one base, so this may be a read error. The V call is TRBV11-3, the J call TRBJ2-1; D possibly corresponds to TRBD2 (5 bases). Germline V gene lookup returns CDR1 SGHNT and CDR2 YENEEA. CDR3 length: 13 residues. V gave up 11 bases and J gave up 8 bases, with 19 bases separating them. Here the CDR3 reads CAGTLGLRDEQFF. The CDR3, as DNA: TGTGCCGGCACCCTAGGGTTGCGGGATGAGCAGTTCTTC.

This clone has just one count. DNA for the CDR3: TGCTCCGGCAGCTTGGAGCAGGGGAACACTGAAGCTTTCTTT. Its translation: CSGSLEQGNTEAFF. The rearrangement links TRBV5-1 to TRBJ1-1; tentatively, D is TRBD1 (5 bases). The CDR3 runs 14 residues. The germline CDR1 and CDR2 sequences are SGHRS and YFSETQ.

The chain uses TRBV5-1 and TRBJ1-2, with no clear D. The CDR3 totals 13 residues. Trimming shortened V by 4 bases and J by 4 bases, and 11 bases separated the two germline ends. In germline, CDR1 is SGHRS, CDR2 YFSETQ. Here the CDR3 DNA reads TGCGCCAGCAGCCCCGGGTGTGGCTATGGCTACACCTTC. It is translated as CASSPGCGYGYTF.

Remarks on this clone: This likely comes from a read error, as the CDR3 has no conserved phenylalanine or tryptophan at its end. The chain links TRBV6-1 to TRBJ1-5; D is possibly TRBD1 (6 bases). Looked up from germline, CDR1 is MNHNS and CDR2 is SASEGT. This CDR3 has 15 residues. The V end was cut by 6 bases, the J end by 3 bases, with 15 bases between. The CDR3 DNA follows: TGTGCCAGCAGGGTGACAGGTGATAACAATCAGCCCCAGCATCTT. It is translated as CASRVTGDNNQPQHL.

This clone was seen at least ten times. Other DNA sequences in this specimen translate into the identical CDR3. CDR3 in amino acids: CASTLSGSGLQETQYF. The CDR3 DNA reads TGTGCCAGCACCCTTAGCGGGAGTGGTCTCCAAGAGACCCAGTACTTC. The chain joins TRBV2 to TRBJ2-5; 9 nucleotides align to TRBD2. This CDR3 has 16 amino acids. Germline CDR1 is SNHLY and CDR2 is FYNNEI. Losses at the gene ends were 7 bases for V and 1 base for J; bases not matched to a gene: 10.

This clone was counted between two and nine times. The chain links TRBV6-1 to TRBJ1-6, with D tentatively TRBD1 (5 bases). V was clipped by 5 bases and J by 7 bases, with 15 bases between them. Germline CDR1 and CDR2: MNHNS and SASEGT. CDR3 length: 15 residues. As DNA, the CDR3 is TGTGCCAGCAGTCCCTCCGGGACGGAAAATTCACCCCTCCACTTT. Translation gives CASSPSGTENSPLHF.

The rearrangement uses TRBV4-1 and TRBJ2-7; a weak D match, TRBD2 (5 bases). The germline CDR1 and CDR2 sequences are MGHRA and YSYEKL. The V end was cut by 1 base, the J end by 0 bases, with 10 bases between. The CDR3 consists of 15 residues. CDR3 DNA: TGCGCCAGCAGCCAAGTTGAGGGAAGCTCCTACGAGCAGTACTTC. This gives the protein CASSQVEGSSYEQYF.

This clone was counted at least ten times. The chain carries TRBV20-1 and TRBJ2-3, with 8 bases lining up with TRBD2. V lost 1 base, J lost 4 bases, and 7 bases stayed unmatched. The CDR3 runs to 15 residues. Germline loops: CDR1 DFQATT, CDR2 SNEGSKA (reference sequence). The CDR3 DNA is TGCAGTGCTAGAGTGGCGGGCGGGGGGCCAGATACGCAGTATTTT. It encodes CSARVAGGGPDTQYF.

This clone was found many times. This chain uses TRBV19 with TRBJ2-3, with a tentative D call TRBD2 (5 bases). V was trimmed by 5 bases and J by 0 bases, leaving 12 bases between them. CDR1 and CDR2 (germline): LNHDA, SQIVND (reference sequence). This CDR3 has 15 residues. The CDR3 sequence is CASSPGVSSTDTQYF. DNA for the CDR3: TGTGCCAGTAGTCCCGGGGTATCTAGCACAGATACGCAGTATTTT.

Worth noting for this clone: One end of the junction is discordant with germline, which a read error may explain. The sample has other DNA sequences that encode this CDR3 too. This chain connects TRBV13 to TRBJ2-7, with D possibly TRBD1 on 5 matching bases. This CDR3 spans 14 amino acids. Germline V gives CDR1 PRHDT, CDR2 FYEKMQ (reference sequence). The CDR3 loop reads CAGSLGTGVYEQYF. CDR3 DNA: TGTGCCGGCAGCTTAGGAACAGGTGTCTACGAGCAGTACTTC.

This clone showed up many times. V gene TRBV30 combines with J gene TRBJ1-5; TRBD1 matches 9 bases. CDR1 GTSNPN and CDR2 SVGIG come from the germline V gene (reference sequence). This CDR3 is 14 amino acids long. With V trimmed by 0 bases and J by 6 bases, 3 bases remained unmatched. The CDR3, as DNA: TGTGCCTGGAGTGTACGGGACAGGGCTCAGCCCCAGCATTTT. Encoded protein: CAWSVRDRAQPQHF.

A remark on this clone: One end of the junction does not line up with germline, which may come from a read error. CDR3 region: CASSFMWRDHPQHF. CDR3 in DNA: TGTGCCAGCAGCTTTATGTGGCGAGATCATCCCCAGCATTTT. The genes are TRBV7-9 and TRBJ1-5; no definite D call. This CDR3 region has 14 residues. Germline V lookup: CDR1 SEHNR, CDR2 FQNEAQ (reference sequence). The entire variable domain, with the rest obtained from reference TRBV7-9 and TRBJ1-5, is as follows: DTGVSQNPRHKITKRGQNVTFRCDPISEHNRLYWYRQTLGQGPEFLTYFQNEAQLEKSRLLSDRFSAERPKGSFSTLEIQRTEQGDSAMYLCASSFMWRDHPQHFGDGTRLSIL.

This chain connects TRBV5-1 to TRBJ1-5, with D perhaps TRBD1 (5 bases). Germline V gene lookup returns CDR1 SGHRS and CDR2 YFSETQ. Trimming left V 4 bases short and J 3 bases short, with 14 bases between. The CDR3 consists of 15 residues. CDR3 in DNA: TGCGCCAGCAGCATGGAGGGGACGAACAATCAGCCCCAGCATTTT. This translates into CASSMEGTNNQPQHF.

In this sample, this clone turned up many times. This chain connects TRBV19 to TRBJ1-1, with D possibly matching TRBD1 (5 bases). Trimming left V 7 bases short and J 4 bases short, with 16 bases between. CDR1 LNHDA and CDR2 SQIVND come from the germline V gene (reference sequence). The CDR3 consists of 14 residues. This CDR3 reads CASKEQVGGTEAFF. CDR3 DNA: TGTGCCAGTAAGGAACAGGTTGGGGGCACTGAAGCTTTCTTT.

The sample holds a few counts of this clone. The chain recombines TRBV10-3 with TRBJ1-1; D gene unclear. Trimming stripped 0 bases from V and 2 bases from J, with 16 bases between. Germline V CDR1 and CDR2: ENHRY, SYGVKD. The CDR3 is made up of 17 amino acids. The CDR3 DNA sequence: TGTGCCATCAGTGAGTCGATCTGGGCAGGTATTAACACTGAAGCTTTCTTT. As protein: CAISESIWAGINTEAFF.

This clone was seen more than once but under ten times. Germline and junction disagree at one end, which may indicate a read error. The chain employs TRBV2 and TRBJ2-7; TRBD1 aligns across 9 bases. This CDR3 is 14 amino acids long. Per germline, CDR1 SNHLY and CDR2 FYNNEI. The DNA for the CDR3 is TGTGCCAGCATTGAAGTGACAGGGGGATACGAGCAGTACTTC. It codes for CASIEVTGGYEQYF.

The chain links TRBV20-1 to TRBJ2-7; D unresolved. This CDR3 comprises 14 residues. Germline V lookup: CDR1 DFQATT, CDR2 SNEGSKA (reference sequence). The germline V and J ends were trimmed by 5 bases and 5 bases, with 19 bases remaining between them. The CDR3 protein is CSASRQWGGDEQYF. CDR3 bases: TGCAGTGCTTCCCGGCAGTGGGGTGGCGACGAGCAGTACTTC.

Regarding this clone: This could be a read error, since a much larger clone is one nucleotide away. Other DNA variants within this sample encode the same CDR3. CDR3 sequence reads: CATSTAGGYNEQFF. The CDR3 DNA is TGTGCCACTTCTACGGCGGGGGGGTACAATGAGCAGTTCTTC. The chain has TRBV19 and TRBJ2-1; 9 bases agree with TRBD2. Germline values: CDR1 LNHDA, CDR2 SQIVND (reference sequence). The V gene end was trimmed by 10 bases and the J gene end by 4 bases; junction bases not matched to a gene: 8. The CDR3 contains 14 residues.

This clone was detected many times. The chain couples TRBV20-1 to TRBJ1-1; D uncertain. The CDR3 consists of 14 residues. V was shortened by 6 bases and J by 3 bases, with 17 bases between the two germline ends. The germline CDR1 and CDR2 sequences are DFQATT and SNEGSKA (reference sequence). CDR3 coding DNA: TGCAGTGCAGAGGACCAACTCAGGTACACTGAAGCTTTCTTT. Its protein product is CSAEDQLRYTEAFF.

In this sample, this clone turned up many times. The rearrangement links TRBV10-3 to TRBJ2-2; the match to TRBD2 covers 7 bases. The CDR3 covers 16 residues. With 0 bases clipped from V and 8 bases from J, the junction kept 9 bases outside the gene matches. The V gene's germline CDR1 is ENHRY and CDR2 SYGVKD. The CDR3 DNA reads TGTGCCATCAGTGAGTCGACGTCGGCGGGAGCGGGGGAGCTGTTTTTT. As protein: CAISESTSAGAGELFF.

This clone ranks as medium-sized. The V gene is TRBV2, the J gene TRBJ2-7; 7 bases are shared with TRBD1. J was trimmed by 5 bases and V by 5 bases; bases with no gene match: 9. Germline V gives CDR1 SNHLY, CDR2 FYNNEI. The CDR3 is 14 amino acids. The CDR3 bases are TGTGCCAGCAGTTTTGGACAGGAATCGGACGAGCAGTACTTC. Translating it yields CASSFGQESDEQYF.

This chain joins TRBV5-5 and TRBJ1-1; TRBD1 is a possible D gene (6 bases). V lost 4 bases, J lost 0 bases, and 13 bases lay in between. This CDR3 region has 15 residues. Germline-derived CDR1 and CDR2 are SGHKS and YYEKEE (reference sequence). The CDR3 is CASSASPGVNTEAFF. For the CDR3, the DNA is TGTGCCAGCAGCGCCTCCCCAGGGGTGAACACTGAAGCTTTCTTT.

This clone was recorded many times. The V gene is TRBV25-1, the J gene TRBJ2-7; no clear D gene. Trimming stripped 8 bases from V and 3 bases from J, with 11 bases between. Germline V gives CDR1 MGHDK, CDR2 SYGVNS. The CDR3 contains 12 residues. The CDR3 region is CASALIGYEQYF. The CDR3 nucleotides are TGTGCCAGCGCCCTGATCGGCTACGAGCAGTACTTC.

The V gene is TRBV4-1, the J gene TRBJ2-1; TRBD2 matches at 9 bases. V dropped 0 bases and J dropped 5; count of bases not matched to a gene: 11. The CDR3 contains 18 residues. Germline assignment: CDR1 MGHRA and CDR2 YSYEKL. CDR3 protein: CASSQDAAGGPPNNEQFF. DNA of the CDR3: TGCGCCAGCAGCCAAGATGCGGCGGGGGGGCCCCCAAACAATGAGCAGTTCTTC.

The V and J genes are TRBV5-5 and TRBJ1-2, with D uncertain. Trimming took 4 bases from V and 4 from J, leaving 11 bases between them. The CDR3 totals 13 residues. CDR1 is SGHKS and CDR2 is YYEKEE in the germline V gene (reference sequence). This CDR3 reads CASSVASIYGYTF. The CDR3, as DNA: TGTGCCAGCAGCGTGGCCTCGATCTATGGCTACACCTTC.